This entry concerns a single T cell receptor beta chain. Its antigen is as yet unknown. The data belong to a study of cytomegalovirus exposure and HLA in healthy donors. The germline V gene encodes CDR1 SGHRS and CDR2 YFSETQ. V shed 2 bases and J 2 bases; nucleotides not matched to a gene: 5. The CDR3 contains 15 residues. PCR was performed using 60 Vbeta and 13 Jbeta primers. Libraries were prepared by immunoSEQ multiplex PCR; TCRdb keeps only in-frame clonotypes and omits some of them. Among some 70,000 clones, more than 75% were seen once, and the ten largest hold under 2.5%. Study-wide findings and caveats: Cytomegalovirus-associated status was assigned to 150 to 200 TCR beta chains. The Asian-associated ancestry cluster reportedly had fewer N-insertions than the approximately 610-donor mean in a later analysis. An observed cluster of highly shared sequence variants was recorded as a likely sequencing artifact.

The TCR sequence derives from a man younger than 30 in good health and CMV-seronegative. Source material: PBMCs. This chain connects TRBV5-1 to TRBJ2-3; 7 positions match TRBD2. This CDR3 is CASSFGGRDTDTQYF. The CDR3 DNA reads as TGCGCCAGCAGCTTCGGCGGGAGAGACACAGATACGCAGTATTTT.